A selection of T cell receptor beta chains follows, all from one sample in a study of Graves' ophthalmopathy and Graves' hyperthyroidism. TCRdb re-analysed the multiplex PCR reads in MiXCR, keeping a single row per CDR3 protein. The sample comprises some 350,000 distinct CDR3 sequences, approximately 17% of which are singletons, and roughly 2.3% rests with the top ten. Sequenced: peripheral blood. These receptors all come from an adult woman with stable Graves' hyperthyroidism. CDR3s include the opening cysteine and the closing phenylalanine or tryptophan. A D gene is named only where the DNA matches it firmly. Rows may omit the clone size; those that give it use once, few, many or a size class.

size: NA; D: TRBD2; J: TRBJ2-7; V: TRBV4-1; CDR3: CASSFPATSGRYEQYF; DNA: TGCGCCAGCAGCTTCCCGGCGACTAGCGGGAGATACGAGCAGTACTTC
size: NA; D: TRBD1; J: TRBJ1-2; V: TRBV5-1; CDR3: CASISRPYVQGLRDSNYGYTF; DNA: TGCGCCAGCATCTCCCGCCCGTATGTACAGGGGCTAAGGGACAGCAACTATGGCTACACCTTC
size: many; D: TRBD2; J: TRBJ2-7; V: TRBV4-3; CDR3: CASSQDPGTSGYEQYF; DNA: TGCGCCAGCAGCCAAGATCCCGGGACTAGCGGCTACGAGCAGTACTTC
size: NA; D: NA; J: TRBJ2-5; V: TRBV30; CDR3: CAWGRGLQETQYF; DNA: TGTGCCTGGGGACGGGGGCTACAAGAGACCCAGTACTTC
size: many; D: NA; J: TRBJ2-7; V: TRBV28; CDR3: CASSSSAVSNSYEQYF; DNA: TGTGCCAGCAGTTCTTCAGCGGTATCGAACTCCTACGAGCAGTACTTC
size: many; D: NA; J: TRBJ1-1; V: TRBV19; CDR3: CASSEEGLGEAFF; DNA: TGTGCCAGTAGCGAGGAGGGGCTGGGTGAAGCTTTCTTT
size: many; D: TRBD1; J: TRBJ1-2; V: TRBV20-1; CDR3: CSAPGRGSDYGYTF; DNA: TGCAGTGCTCCCGGCAGGGGGTCAGACTATGGCTACACCTTC
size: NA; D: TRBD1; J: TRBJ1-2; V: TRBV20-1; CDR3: CSARDPGQGEFGHGYTF; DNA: TGCAGTGCTAGAGATCCGGGACAGGGAGAATTTGGGCATGGCTACACCTTC
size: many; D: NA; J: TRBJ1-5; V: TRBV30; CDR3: CAWKDPGREVQPQHF; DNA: TGTGCCTGGAAAGACCCAGGCAGGGAGGTTCAGCCCCAGCATTTT
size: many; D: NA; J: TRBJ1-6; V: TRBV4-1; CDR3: CASSHGTYNSPLHF; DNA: TGCGCCAGCAGCCATGGGACCTATAATTCACCCCTCCACTTT